The rows below give T cell receptor beta chains drawn from one sample of a study of cytomegalovirus exposure and HLA in healthy donors. Assay used: immunoSEQ multiplex PCR; TCRdb lists only in-frame clones, some missing. Altogether 95,000 to 110,000 clones are present, approximately 66% being singletons, with the ten largest covering 2.5% to 4%. Sequenced input: PBMCs. Every receptor here comes from a woman in her fifties or sixties in good health and CMV-seronegative. Each CDR3 is given with its conserved first and last residue. A D gene is named only where the DNA matches it firmly. Not all rows give a size; the values are once, few, many and, for expanded clones, a class.

j_call d_call clone_size v_call cdr3_nt cdr3_aa
TRBJ1-4 TRBD1 . TRBV7-2 TGTGCCAGCAGCGTAGTAGCGGACAGGGGCGAAAAACTGTTTTTT CASSVVADRGEKLFF
TRBJ2-1 TRBD2 . TRBV7-7 TGTGCTAGCAGCAATCCACAGAGACTAGCGGGGATAGATGAGCAGTTCTTC CASSNPQRLAGIDEQFF
TRBJ2-6 TRBD2 . TRBV4-2 TGTGCCAGCAGCCCGGGAAGGACTAGCGGGAGGGCCTCTGGGGCCAACGTCCTGACTTTC CASSPGRTSGRASGANVLTF
TRBJ2-7 . . TRBV7-9 TGTGCCAGCAGCTTCGCGGGTGGGAAATACGAGCAGTACTTC CASSFAGGKYEQYF
TRBJ2-2 TRBD1 . TRBV7-6 TGTGCCAGCAGCTTCAAACACGGGACAGGGAGCGCGGACCCTAACACCGGGGAGCTGTTTTTT CASSFKHGTGSADPNTGELFF
TRBJ1-2 TRBD1 . TRBV6-1 TGTGCCAGCAGACCAAGGACAGGGGGGTTCGTAGGCTACACCTTC CASRPRTGGFVGYTF
TRBJ2-3 . . TRBV5-8 TGTGCCAGCAGCAGTTTTGGGGAGATCACAGATACGCAGTATTTT CASSSFGEITDTQYF
TRBJ1-1 TRBD1 . TRBV6-6 TGTGCCAGCAGTTATCGACAGGGGGAAGCTTTCTTT CASSYRQGEAFF
TRBJ2-1 . . TRBV4-1 TGCGCCAGCAGCCAAGCTTACGGGTTGAGCTCCTACAATGAGCAGTTCTTC CASSQAYGLSSYNEQFF
TRBJ1-2 . . TRBV10-1 TGCGCCAGCAAATATACAGGAGTCTATGGCTACACCTTC CASKYTGVYGYTF
TRBJ2-5 . . TRBV5-5 TGTGCCAGCAGCTTTTCAGGGTTTGAGGAGACCCAGTACTTC CASSFSGFEETQYF
TRBJ2-1 TRBD1 . TRBV10-3 TGTGCCATCAGTGAGTCGACGGGGACAGTGGGTGAGCAGTTCTTC CAISESTGTVGEQFF
TRBJ1-1 . . TRBV2 TGTGCCAGCAGGAGGAGACAGTTGAACACTGAAGCTTTCTTT CASRRRQLNTEAFF
TRBJ2-1 TRBD2 . TRBV2 TGTGCCAGCACAGTTTTGGCGGGGGTTAACAATGAGCAGTTCTTC CASTVLAGVNNEQFF
TRBJ2-7 TRBD1 . TRBV7-2 TGTGCCAGCAGCGCGGACAGGGGGAGGTACGAGCAGTACTTC CASSADRGRYEQYF
TRBJ2-7 TRBD2 . TRBV5-1 TGCGCCAGCAGGCCTCTAGCGGGGGCCTACGAGCAGTACTTC CASRPLAGAYEQYF
TRBJ2-7 TRBD1 . TRBV4-1 TGCGCCAGCAGCCATGCCGGGGGGACAGGGGTCGGCGAGCAGTACTTC CASSHAGGTGVGEQYF
TRBJ2-3 . . TRBV28 TGTGCCAGCAATCCAAGCACAGATACGCAGTATTTT CASNPSTDTQYF
TRBJ2-1 TRBD2 . TRBV7-6 TGTGCCAGCAGCGGATCTAGCGGGGGGATCGACAATGAGCAGTTCTTC CASSGSSGGIDNEQFF
TRBJ2-1 TRBD2 . TRBV5-5 TGTGCCAGCAGCGGCAAGACTAGCGGGAGGGCCTTAGGCAATGAGCAGTTCTTC CASSGKTSGRALGNEQFF
TRBJ2-5 . once TRBV10-3 TGTGCCATCAGTGAGGCCCGGGAGACCCAGTACTTC CAISEARETQYF
TRBJ1-2 . . TRBV2 TGTGCCAGCAGTGAAGAGTCAGGGCAGCGATATGGCTACACCTTC CASSEESGQRYGYTF